The rows below give T cell receptor beta chains drawn from one sample of a study of blood T cell repertoires in COVID-19. Data came from immunoSEQ multiplex PCR; TCRdb stores just in-frame clones and leaves some out. In the table there are around 190,000 clones, approximately 78% of which are singletons. The sample was PBMCs or T cells enriched from blood (not recorded which). Source of these receptors: a man aged 35 to 55 who had recovered from COVID-19. Both conserved end residues are part of each CDR3. A D gene is named only where the DNA matches it firmly. Rows give clone size only sometimes, using once, few, many, or a class for an expanded clone.

d_call	clone_size	v_call	cdr3_length	j_call	cdr3_aa	cdr3_nt
TRBD1	.	TRBV28	14	TRBJ1-2	CASYGTGNNYGYTF	TGTGCCAGCTACGGGACAGGGAATAACTATGGCTACACCTTC
.	many	TRBV7-3	14	TRBJ2-7	CASSPRGEFYEQYF	TGTGCCAGCAGCCCGCGGGGAGAGTTCTACGAGCAGTACTTC
.	.	TRBV10-1	15	TRBJ1-5	CASSVEGPNVQPQHF	TGCGCCAGCAGTGTTGAGGGTCCGAACGTACAGCCCCAGCATTTT
TRBD1	.	TRBV5-8	15	TRBJ1-2	CASSQDRGLWYGYTF	TGTGCCAGCAGCCAAGACAGGGGGCTTTGGTATGGCTACACCTTC
.	.	TRBV4-1	15	TRBJ2-7	CASSQDGLNSYEQYF	TGCGCCAGCAGCCAGGACGGACTGAATTCCTACGAGCAGTACTTC
TRBD1	once	TRBV18	16	TRBJ1-5	CASSHSTGQINQPQHF	TGTGCCAGCTCCCACTCAACGGGACAGATAAATCAGCCCCAGCATTTT
.	.	TRBV14	17	TRBJ2-7	CASSHKWGQTSAYEQYF	TGTGCCAGCAGCCACAAATGGGGACAAACCAGCGCCTACGAGCAGTACTTC
TRBD2	.	TRBV5-5	17	TRBJ2-1	CASSLAPPSGSNNEQFF	TGTGCCAGCAGCTTGGCCCCCCCTAGCGGGAGCAACAATGAGCAGTTCTTC
.	.	TRBV3-1/TRBV3-2	16	TRBJ2-2	CASSQGVFRGTGELFF	TGTGCCAGCAGCCAAGGGGTTTTTAGGGGCACCGGGGAGCTGTTTTTT
.	.	TRBV30	12	TRBJ1-5	CAWGQREQPQHF	TGTGCCTGGGGTCAGCGGGAGCAGCCCCAGCATTTT
.	.	TRBV12-3/TRBV12-4	13	TRBJ1-3	CASSFSLRNTIYF	TGTGCCAGCAGTTTTTCACTAAGAAACACCATATATTTT
.	once	TRBV4-2	17	TRBJ1-6	CASSQTGAGQVNSPLHF	TGTGCCAGCAGCCAAACCGGTGCAGGGCAAGTTAATTCACCCCTCCACTTT
.	.	TRBV30	14	TRBJ1-2	CARTAGFSNYGYTF	TGTGCCCGGACAGCAGGATTTTCTAACTATGGCTACACCTTC
.	once	TRBV24-1	17	TRBJ2-7	CATSDGQGTGSPYEQYF	TGTGCCACCAGTGACGGGCAAGGTACAGGGAGTCCCTACGAGCAGTACTTC
TRBD1	.	TRBV18	14	TRBJ1-1	CASSLGDRNTEAFF	TGTGCCAGCTCACTCGGGGACAGAAACACTGAAGCTTTCTTT
TRBD1	.	TRBV5-1	14	TRBJ1-3	CASSDRGPGNTIYF	TGCGCCAGCAGCGACAGGGGTCCTGGAAACACCATATATTTT
TRBD2	.	TRBV28	14	TRBJ2-7	CASSLGLAGAEQYF	TGTGCCAGCAGTTTGGGACTAGCGGGAGCCGAGCAGTACTTC
.	.	TRBV19	13	TRBJ1-2	CASSALGFYGYTF	TGTGCCAGTAGCGCACTAGGGTTCTATGGCTACACCTTC
TRBD1	.	TRBV3-1/TRBV3-2	17	TRBJ1-4	CASSQESTGTGSEKLFF	TGTGCCAGCAGCCAAGAATCTACCGGGACAGGGTCCGAAAAACTGTTTTTT
.	.	TRBV7-8	13	TRBJ2-1	CASSLERLNEQFF	TGTGCCAGCAGCTTAGAGCGATTGAATGAGCAGTTCTTC
.	.	TRBV29-1	11	TRBJ1-1	CSVDWNTEAFF	TGCAGCGTTGACTGGAACACTGAAGCTTTCTTT
TRBD2	.	TRBV29-1	14	TRBJ2-7	CSAGGLAGGGEQYF	TGCAGCGCGGGCGGACTAGCGGGAGGGGGCGAGCAGTACTTC
.	.	TRBV4-1	18	TRBJ2-3	CASTLSSGSGGWTDTQYF	TGCGCCAGCACCTTATCGTCTGGGTCGGGCGGGTGGACAGATACGCAGTATTTT
TRBD1	.	TRBV19	15	TRBJ1-1	CASIGTGEVGTEAFF	TGTGCCAGTATAGGGACAGGGGAAGTAGGAACTGAAGCTTTCTTT
TRBD2	.	TRBV27	15	TRBJ2-7	CASSRISSGDYEQYF	TGTGCCAGCAGTCGTATATCTAGCGGGGATTACGAGCAGTACTTC
TRBD2	.	TRBV27	17	TRBJ2-1	CASSSFRGGASYNEQFF	TGTGCCAGCAGTTCGTTTCGGGGGGGCGCCTCCTACAATGAGCAGTTCTTC
.	.	TRBV10-1	14	TRBJ1-5	CASIYQGSNQPQHF	TGCGCCAGCATATACCAGGGGAGCAATCAGCCCCAGCATTTT
.	.	TRBV13	14	TRBJ2-7	CASSLWLAPHEQYF	TGTGCCAGCAGCTTATGGCTAGCTCCTCACGAGCAGTACTTC
.	.	TRBV24-1	12	TRBJ1-1	CATSDAGTEAFF	TGTGCCACCAGTGATGCGGGCACTGAAGCTTTCTTT
TRBD2	.	TRBV12-5	17	TRBJ2-3	CASGLTVTSGKGDTQYF	TGTGCTAGTGGCTTAACCGTAACTAGCGGGAAGGGAGATACGCAGTATTTT
.	few	TRBV14	15	TRBJ2-2	CASSLRWGETGELFF	TGTGCCAGCAGCCTGCGGTGGGGGGAGACCGGGGAGCTGTTTTTT
TRBD1	.	TRBV3-1/TRBV3-2	13	TRBJ1-1	CASRDRMNTEAFF	TGTGCCAGTAGGGACAGGATGAACACTGAAGCTTTCTTT
TRBD1	few	TRBV2	13	TRBJ2-7	CASSGDSAYEQYF	TGTGCCAGCAGTGGGGACAGCGCCTACGAGCAGTACTTC
TRBD2	few	TRBV7-9	16	TRBJ2-3	CASSARTSGRKDTQYF	TGTGCCAGCAGCGCCCGGACTAGCGGGAGGAAAGATACGCAGTATTTT
TRBD2	.	TRBV28	15	TRBJ2-1	CASSFGGGNYNEQFF	TGTGCCAGCAGTTTCGGGGGAGGGAACTACAATGAGCAGTTCTTC
.	.	TRBV4-1	16	TRBJ1-5	CASSHEEVPKNQPQHF	TGCGCCAGCAGCCATGAGGAGGTGCCCAAAAATCAGCCCCAGCATTTT
.	.	TRBV11-2	15	TRBJ2-1	CASSFGGPGGGEQFF	TGTGCCAGCAGCTTCGGGGGACCCGGTGGAGGTGAGCAGTTCTTC
TRBD2	.	TRBV10-3	14	TRBJ2-3	CAISPGLATDTQYF	TGTGCCATCAGTCCGGGACTAGCTACAGATACGCAGTATTTT
.	.	TRBV14	14	TRBJ1-1	CASSQASGVAEAFF	TGTGCCAGCAGCCAAGCGTCGGGGGTGGCTGAAGCTTTCTTT
.	.	TRBV11-2	17	TRBJ1-3	CASSLYGGRLSGNTIYF	TGTGCCAGCAGCTTATATGGTGGCCGCCTCTCTGGAAACACCATATATTTT
TRBD1	.	TRBV5-1	14	TRBJ2-7	CASRPDRGGYEQYF	TGCGCCAGCAGACCGGACAGGGGGGGGTACGAGCAGTACTTC